These 23 T cell receptor beta chains were sequenced from one sample in a study of vaccination and CD4 T cells after COVID-19. Their antigens remain unidentified. The study sequenced cultured CD4+ T cell DNA using the Oncomine TCR Beta short-read assay. Using its own MiXCR run on the PCR reads, TCRdb lists one record per CDR3 protein. Of about 9,700 distinct CDR3 sequences listed, roughly 60% were seen once; the top ten hold less than 30%. Regarding treatment: approximately nine-day PBMC culture with coronavirus spike peptide pools or control peptides (ViraFEST assay). Investigators obtained the unexposed donor's CD4+ T cells before the COVID-19 pandemic (2011-2018). What was sequenced was CD4+ T cells from blood, cultured in vitro. These receptors originate from a human donor in good health.

V gene TRBV7-9 combines with J gene TRBJ2-2; 10 nucleotides line up with TRBD1. This CDR3 is built from 18 residues. Trimming at V came to 6 bases and at J to 5 bases, leaving 15 bases not matched to a gene. Germline V lookup: CDR1 SEHNR, CDR2 FQNEAQ (reference sequence). CDR3 bases: TGTGCCAGCAGGACCTACCTTCCCGGGACAGGGGTGACCGGGGAGCTGTTTTTT. It codes for CASRTYLPGTGVTGELFF.

This chain links TRBV19 with TRBJ2-4; D might be TRBD1 (5 bases). Trimming cost V 3 bases and J 3 bases, with 12 bases left between them. There are 15 residues in the CDR3. Germline values: CDR1 LNHDA, CDR2 SQIVND (reference sequence). DNA of the CDR3: TGTGCCAGTAGTATCGGGCAGGGCGACAAAAACATTCAGTACTTC. Amino acid sequence: CASSIGQGDKNIQYF.

This clonotype has only one observation. This CDR3 reads CGTQRGALAGVYEQYF. The CDR3, as DNA: TGTGGAACACAACGGGGGGCTCTAGCGGGAGTCTACGAGCAGTACTTC. The rearrangement joins TRBV6-1 to TRBJ2-7; 10 bases are shared with TRBD2. From germline, CDR1 is MNHNS and CDR2 SASEGT. The length of the CDR3 is 16 residues.

The genes are TRBV19 and TRBJ1-1; the D gene is possibly TRBD1 (5 bases). The CDR3 runs to 13 residues. Between the trimmed V and J ends, which lost 5 bases and 3 bases, there was a span of 10 bases. The germline CDR1 and CDR2 sequences are LNHDA and SQIVND (reference sequence). CDR3 nucleotides: TGTGCCAGTAGTGTGCGGGGGGACACTGAAGCTTTCTTT. Encoded protein: CASSVRGDTEAFF.

The chain is built from TRBV12-3 or TRBV12-4 and TRBJ2-2; D remains unclear. This CDR3 contains 14 residues. V was cut by 6 bases and J by 6 bases, with 14 bases left in between. The DNA of the CDR3 is TGTGCCAGCAGCCCAGACCCGGTGCCCGGGGAGCTGTTTTTT. Its protein product is CASSPDPVPGELFF.

CDR3 residues: CASSVQADPRADEQFF. The CDR3 DNA reads as TGTGCCAGCAGCGTTCAGGCCGATCCGAGAGCGGATGAGCAGTTCTTC. J is TRBJ2-1 and V is TRBV9; D is possibly TRBD2 (5 bases). This CDR3 contains 16 residues. Trimming cost V 2 bases and J 8 bases, with 20 bases left between them. The germline CDR1 and CDR2 sequences are SGDLS and YYNGEE. Supplemented by reference TRBV9 and TRBJ2-1, the full variable domain reads DSGVTQTPKHLITATGQRVTLRCSPRSGDLSVYWYQQSLDQGLQFLIQYYNGEERAKGNILERFSAQQFPDLHSELNLSSLELGDSALYFCASSVQADPRADEQFFGPGTRLTVL.

V and J are TRBV20-1 and TRBJ2-5; 8 bases are shared with TRBD2. Germline V gives CDR1 DFQATT, CDR2 SNEGSKA (reference sequence). The CDR3 totals 15 residues. V lost 6 bases, J lost 5 bases, and 14 bases stayed unmatched. CDR3 nucleotides: TGCAGTGCCCAGACATCCGGGACTAGAGGCGAGACCCAGTACTTC. Translating gives CSAQTSGTRGETQYF.

The chain employs TRBV2 and TRBJ2-7, with 12 positions matching TRBD2. Unmatched junction bases numbered 1, after V lost 5 bases and J lost 2 bases. Germline V gives CDR1 SNHLY, CDR2 FYNNEI. The CDR3 sequence is 14 residues long. CDR3 residues: CASSPSGGAYEQYF. CDR3 nucleotide sequence: TGTGCCAGCAGTCCTAGCGGGGGGGCCTACGAGCAGTACTTC. Combining the CDR3 with reference TRBV2 and TRBJ2-7 gives the whole variable domain EPEVTQTPSHQVTQMGQEVILRCVPISNHLYFYWYRQILGQKVEFLVSFYNNEISEKSEIFDDQFSVERPDGSNFTLKIRSTKLEDSAMYFCASSPSGGAYEQYFGPGTRLTVT.

V and J are TRBV11-2 and TRBJ2-3; possibly TRBD2 for D (5 bases). With 6 bases removed from V and 3 bases from J, the gap between germline ends came to 13 bases. The length of the CDR3 is 14 residues. The V gene's germline CDR1 is SGHAT and CDR2 FQNNGV. In nucleotides, the CDR3 is TGTGCCAGCAGACCGCGTACTAGGACAGATACGCAGTATTTT. It codes for CASRPRTRTDTQYF.

This sequence joins TRBV29-1 and TRBJ2-7, with D maybe TRBD1 (7 bases). Germline CDR1 SQVTM, CDR2 ANQGSEA. The CDR3 has 12 residues. V was shortened by 7 bases and J by 6 bases, with 16 bases between the two germline ends. The CDR3 DNA sequence: TGCAGCGCCTCAGCAGGGGGGCTCGAGCAGTACTTC. Its protein product is CSASAGGLEQYF.

J is TRBJ2-5 and V is TRBV30; D possibly corresponds to TRBD2 (6 bases). V was pared by 4 bases and J by 5 bases, with 11 bases between. Germline CDR1 GTSNPN, CDR2 SVGIG (reference sequence). The CDR3 is 12 amino acids. The CDR3 reads CAWNHGGETQYF. The CDR3 DNA reads TGTGCCTGGAACCACGGGGGTGAGACCCAGTACTTC.

The rearrangement joins TRBV7-9 to TRBJ1-1; D might be TRBD1 (6 bases). The length of the CDR3 is 18 residues. Germline values: CDR1 SEHNR, CDR2 FQNEAQ (reference sequence). Trimming shortened V by 0 bases and J by 1 base, and 18 bases separated the two germline ends. DNA for the CDR3: TGTGCCAGCAGCTTAGCCGGGGGGGGCCCGCGCGCGAACACTGAAGCTTTCTTT. Encoded protein: CASSLAGGGPRANTEAFF.

This chain links TRBV5-4 with TRBJ1-2, with 7 bases identical to TRBD1. Germline CDR1 and CDR2: SGHNT and YYREEE (reference sequence). The CDR3 consists of 14 residues. The V gene end was trimmed by 4 bases and the J gene end by 7 bases; junction bases not matched to a gene: 10. CDR3: CASSLSRQGAGYTF. The CDR3 DNA sequence: TGTGCCAGCAGCCTATCCCGACAGGGTGCTGGCTACACCTTC.

This clonotype was counted a few times. The chain uses TRBV29-1 and TRBJ1-2; D is possibly TRBD1 (6 bases). The ends were cut back, 7 bases at V and 6 bases at J, with 18 bases in the middle. This CDR3 spans 13 amino acids. The germline V gene encodes CDR1 SQVTM and CDR2 ANQGSEA. This chain's CDR3 is CSALVGGWHGYTF. CDR3 DNA: TGCAGCGCCCTGGTAGGGGGTTGGCATGGCTACACCTTC. The full variable domain, its missing parts supplied by reference TRBV29-1 and TRBJ1-2, is SAVISQKPSRDICQRGTSLTIQCQVDSQVTMMFWYRQQPGQSLTLIATANQGSEATYESGFVIDKFPISRPNLTFSTLTVSNMSPEDSSIYLCSALVGGWHGYTFGSGTRLTVV.

This chain joins TRBV15 and TRBJ1-5, with TRBD1 as a possible D gene (6 bases). The CDR3 is 13 amino acids. Trimming left V 3 bases short and J 7 bases short, with 10 bases between. Germline CDR1 is LNHNV and CDR2 is YYDKDF (reference sequence). The CDR3 is CATSRETGQPQHF. The CDR3, as DNA: TGTGCCACCAGCAGGGAGACAGGCCAGCCCCAGCATTTT.

The chain employs TRBV6-1 and TRBJ1-1, with TRBD1 identical over 12 bases. V was clipped by 6 bases and J by 4 bases; unmatched bases: 9. The V gene's germline CDR1 is MNHNS and CDR2 SASEGT. CDR3 length: 16 amino acids. DNA of the CDR3: TGTGCCAGCAGAGGGACAGGGGGCTTTTTGGTCACTGAAGCTTTCTTT. Translating gives CASRGTGGFLVTEAFF.

In this sample, this clonotype turned up a few times. This chain links TRBV15 with TRBJ1-5, with 7 nucleotides matching TRBD1. This CDR3 contains 15 residues. J was trimmed by 5 bases and V by 2 bases; bases with no gene match: 6. CDR1 and CDR2 from the germline V gene are LNHNV and YYDKDF (reference sequence). CDR3 nucleotides: TGTGCCACCAGCAGAAGACAGGGCGGAGATCAGCCCCAGCATTTT. Its translation: CATSRRQGGDQPQHF.

This clonotype was picked up one time. The rearrangement links TRBV6-8 to TRBJ1-5, with D maybe TRBD1 (6 bases). Trimming pared 2 bases from V and 3 bases from J, leaving 11 bases between. CDR3 length: 15 residues. Looked up from germline, CDR1 is MNHGY and CDR2 is SAAAGT. CDR3 in DNA: TGTGCCAGCAGTTACCCGGGACAAGACAATCAGCCCCAGCATTTT. This codes for CASSYPGQDNQPQHF.

In this sample, this clonotype turned up a few times. The chain uses TRBV10-1 and TRBJ2-5, with D perhaps being TRBD1 or TRBD2 (5 bases each). Trimming shortened V by 2 bases and J by 4 bases, and 14 bases separated the two germline ends. This CDR3 region has 15 residues. Germline-derived CDR1 and CDR2 are WNHNN and SYGVQD (reference sequence). The CDR3 protein is CASSEVGAVGETQYF. The CDR3 coding sequence is TGCGCCAGCAGTGAGGTCGGGGCCGTCGGAGAGACCCAGTACTTC.

This clonotype was observed a few times. The V gene is TRBV7-9, the J gene TRBJ2-3; weak D call: TRBD1 (5 bases). CDR1 and CDR2 from the germline V gene are SEHNR and FQNEAQ (reference sequence). V lost 4 bases and J lost 0, with 14 bases in between. The CDR3 is made up of 16 amino acids. CDR3 nucleotide sequence: TGTGCCAGCAGCTCCGCCATTGGGGCCAGCACAGATACGCAGTATTTT. This codes for CASSSAIGASTDTQYF.

This rearrangement joins TRBV5-4 to TRBJ1-5, with a tentative D call TRBD1 (6 bases). Germline CDR1 is SGHNT and CDR2 is YYREEE (reference sequence). V was cut by 4 bases and J by 3 bases, with 20 bases left in between. This CDR3 is built from 17 residues. Here the CDR3 DNA reads TGTGCCAGCAGCCCTGTCCGGGACACCCTCTTCAATCAGCCCCAGCATTTT. As protein: CASSPVRDTLFNQPQHF.

This clonotype was seen more than once but under ten times. The gene calls are TRBV7-7 and TRBJ2-5, with TRBD2 matching 10 bases. This CDR3 is built from 16 residues. Unmatched junction bases numbered 3, after V lost 1 base and J lost 1 base. Germline V CDR1 and CDR2: SSHAT, FNYEAQ (reference sequence). This CDR3 is CASSLGSGGSQETQYF. For the CDR3, the DNA is TGTGCCAGCAGCTTAGGTAGCGGGGGGTCCCAAGAGACCCAGTACTTC.

This clonotype was seen only a few times. V is TRBV11-2 and J is TRBJ2-3; TRBD1 matches at 7 bases. Germline-derived CDR1 and CDR2 are SGHAT and FQNNGV. CDR3 size: 17 residues. Trimming removed 5 bases from V and 2 bases from J; junction bases left unmatched: 13. CDR3 protein: CASSQRTGARNTDTQYF. In DNA form, the CDR3 reads TGTGCCAGCAGCCAGAGGACAGGTGCTCGTAACACAGATACGCAGTATTTT.